This T cell receptor (beta chain) stems from a study of OX40 agonist ivuxolimab in advanced cancers. Study information: The patients received ivuxolimab by intravenous route every 2 weeks at 0.01 to 10 mg/kg. Aged 23 to 79 with a mean of approximately 57 years, they were under 85% male. Study outcomes and limitations: Among T cells, CD8+ cells averaged more expanded clones than CD4+ cells.

The CDR3 extends over 15 amino acids. Germline V gives CDR1 SGDLS, CDR2 YYNGEE. The ends lost 3 bases at V and 4 bases at J; junction bases unmatched: 8. The data were produced by immunoSEQ multiplex PCR, yet TCRdb's version contains in-frame clones alone and is incomplete. The table lists some 30,000 clones, roughly four fifths of them singletons. In the case of this clone: Its antigen remains unidentified.

The J gene is TRBJ2-7, the V gene TRBV9, with 9 bases identical to TRBD2. The receptor comes from an adult with an advanced solid tumor such as melanoma, head and neck, liver or kidney cancer. Sequencing used CD4+ or CD8+ T cells sorted from blood, obtained in a trial of the OX40 agonist ivuxolimab. The CDR3 sequence is CASSAASGATYEQYF. Here the CDR3 DNA reads TGTGCCAGCAGCGCCGCTAGCGGGGCAACTTACGAGCAGTACTTC.